This TCR beta chain was profiled in a study of early T cells in non-severe SARS-CoV-2 infection. Study-level background: The input, bulk RNA from unsorted whole blood, was sequenced, and chains were unpaired. General study findings and limits: The matching step, a VDJdb search, favored anti-spike CD8 responses and missed private and CD4 specificities.

Researchers attached unique molecular identifiers to individual cDNA molecules. MiXCR, applied by TCRdb to the 5' RACE reads, yields one record per CDR3 protein. The table has about 56,000 distinct CDR3 sequences, about 15% seen once. Note on this clonotype: The target antigen is unknown.

CDR3 size: 16 residues. V gave up 6 bases and J gave up 2 bases; unmatched junction bases: 13. Germline V CDR1 and CDR2: MDHEN, SYDVKM. The chain uses TRBV28 and TRBJ2-7; 7 bases map to TRBD1. The specimen was whole blood, collected at baseline. This receptor was taken from an adult who was a healthcare worker with PCR-confirmed SARS-CoV-2 infection or an uninfected control (not recorded which). DNA for the CDR3: TGTGCCAGCAGGCCCTCTATCAGGACAGGCCCCTACGAGCAGTACTTC. Encoded protein: CASRPSIRTGPYEQYF.